The rows below give T cell receptor beta chains drawn from one sample of a study of T cells in Graves' hyperthyroidism and ophthalmopathy. TCRdb itself ran the multiplex PCR reads through MiXCR, one entry per CDR3 protein. The repertoire holds about 300,000 distinct CDR3 sequences, with less than 30% as singletons. The material sequenced was blood. These receptors came from a man aged 40-50 years with Graves' hyperthyroidism that later progressed to Graves' ophthalmopathy. Each CDR3 is given with its conserved first and last residue. D genes are given only for firm matches. Some rows mark clone size as missing; the rest say once, few, many or name a class of expanded clone.

.,TRBV30,.,TRBJ1-2,TGTGCCTGGAGTACAAAGGGGCAATACTATGGCTACACCTTC,CAWSTKGQYYGYTF
.,TRBV6-1,.,TRBJ1-1,TGTGCCAGCACCCGAGGGGGTTCTGAAGCTTTCTTT,CASTRGGSEAFF
.,TRBV27,many,TRBJ2-2,TGTGCCAGCAGTTTGACAGCGGCTACCTACACCGGGGAGCTGTTTTTT,CASSLTAATYTGELFF
.,TRBV6-2/TRBV6-3,once,TRBJ1-5,TGTGCCAGTTACCGGGTCGGAAGCAATCAGCCCCAGCATTTT,CASYRVGSNQPQHF
.,TRBV5-4,many,TRBJ2-7,TGTGCCAGCAGCTTGTCGCGGGACTACGAGCAGTACTTC,CASSLSRDYEQYF
.,TRBV5-6,many,TRBJ2-5,TGTGCCAGCACGACCTGGGCGGTAGAGACCCAGTACTTC,CASTTWAVETQYF
TRBD2,TRBV9,many,TRBJ2-1,TGTGCCAGCAGCGCCGGCATAGCGGGAGGGTACAATGAGCAGTTCTTC,CASSAGIAGGYNEQFF
TRBD1,TRBV19,many,TRBJ1-2,TGTGCCAGTAGTACCGGGACAGGAGAGAACTATGGCTACACCTTC,CASSTGTGENYGYTF
.,TRBV7-3,.,TRBJ1-1,TGTGCCAGCAGCCCAGTTCGGGACACGCGTGGAGCTTTCTTT,CASSPVRDTRGAFF
.,TRBV12-3/TRBV12-4,many,TRBJ1-5,TGTGCCAGCAGCCCAGACATAGCAGGATATAGCAATCAGCCCCAGCATTTT,CASSPDIAGYSNQPQHF
.,TRBV6-1,many,TRBJ1-1,TGTGGCGTAAGGGGTGGAGGCACTGAAGCTTTCTTT,CGVRGGGTEAFF
.,TRBV30,many,TRBJ2-2,TGTGCCTGGAGTGTACATCGGCCAGCTTCTCAAAAGTTGGAGCTGTTTTTT,CAWSVHRPASQKLELFF
.,TRBV9,many,TRBJ2-7,TGTGCCAGCAGCGTAGGAGGGAAGGAGCAGTACTTC,CASSVGGKEQYF
TRBD2,TRBV6-1,many,TRBJ2-3,TGTGCCAGCAGTCTAGCGGAAACCACAGATACGCAGTATTTT,CASSLAETTDTQYF
TRBD2,TRBV12-3/TRBV12-4,.,TRBJ2-7,TGTGCCAGCAGTTCTGAAAGCGGCATAGCGGGAGGCGAGCAGTACTTC,CASSSESGIAGGEQYF
.,TRBV27,many,TRBJ1-2,TGTGCCAGCAGCGTAGACGGGGTCCGTGGCTACACCTTC,CASSVDGVRGYTF
.,TRBV12-3/TRBV12-4,.,TRBJ1-2,TGTGCCTCAGGGGACATGAGCGCTAACTATGGCTACACCTTC,CASGDMSANYGYTF
.,TRBV13,many,TRBJ1-2,TGTGCCAGCAGCTCCCAGAGCAGGCTCACCTTC,CASSSQSRLTF
.,TRBV2,many,TRBJ1-5,TGTGCCAGCCACAAACAGGGTTTAGGTCAGCCCCAGCATTTT,CASHKQGLGQPQHF
.,TRBV6-2/TRBV6-3,many,TRBJ1-1,TGTGCCAGCATAGGACCAGGTTGGACTGAAGCTTTCTTT,CASIGPGWTEAFF
.,TRBV12-3/TRBV12-4,many,TRBJ2-2,TGTGCCAGCAGTTTAACGCGTCCCGGGGAGCTGTTTTTT,CASSLTRPGELFF
.,TRBV30,many,TRBJ1-2,TGTGCCTGGAGGGCCCGGACAGATTCTAACTATGGCTACACCTTC,CAWRARTDSNYGYTF
.,TRBV28,once,TRBJ1-5,TGTGCCAGCAGTTTAGGGCTGAACAATCAGCCCCAGCATTTT,CASSLGLNNQPQHF
.,TRBV7-2,many,TRBJ2-7,TGTGCCAGCAGCTTAGGGGCCCTCGGTTACGAGCAGTACTTC,CASSLGALGYEQYF
.,TRBV6-5,many,TRBJ1-2,TGTGCCAGCAGTTACGGGGATTCTGGCTACACCTTC,CASSYGDSGYTF
TRBD1,TRBV10-3,many,TRBJ1-2,TGTGCCATCAGCCCGGGACAGGGAGTCTATGGCTACACCTTC,CAISPGQGVYGYTF
TRBD2,TRBV20-1,many,TRBJ2-2,TGCAGTGCTGCCGGGGAGGGAGGGGAGCTGTTTTTT,CSAAGEGGELFF
.,TRBV19,many,TRBJ1-6,TGTGCCAGTAGAACGCGGGAGGGCCTTAATTCACCCCTCCACTTT,CASRTREGLNSPLHF
TRBD1,TRBV3-1,many,TRBJ2-2,TGTGCCAGCATCGACAGGGGGGTCGGGGAGCTGTTTTTT,CASIDRGVGELFF
TRBD2,TRBV7-8,many,TRBJ2-5,TGTGCCAGCAGCAACTTTGGCGGGAGCGATGAGACCCAGTACTTC,CASSNFGGSDETQYF
TRBD1,TRBV6-5,many,TRBJ1-6,TGTGCCAGCAGTTACTCGGGGACAGGGGGATCACCCCTCCACTTT,CASSYSGTGGSPLHF